This T cell receptor beta chain stems from a study of CD8 T cells in Susac syndrome. Relapsing-remitting disease, either stable or active, was present in the multiple sclerosis controls, who were treatment-naive patients. With 8 bases removed from V and 1 base from J, the gap between germline ends came to 17 bases. The CDR3 spans 15 residues. Germline values: CDR1 SEHNR, CDR2 FQNEAQ (reference sequence). The RNA input was roughly 0.45 to 1 ug, and it was reverse transcribed with random hexamers. Amplification of the TCR beta CDR3 was carried out by immunoSEQ multiplex PCR, which spanned a total of 54 Vbeta and 13 Jbeta segments. TCRdb reanalysed the immunoSEQ multiplex PCR reads using MiXCR and keeps one entry per CDR3 protein. The table has 150,000 to 200,000 distinct CDR3 sequences, approximately 94% seen once.

The V call is TRBV7-9, the J call TRBJ1-1; D unresolved. This sequence was found in a human donor with multiple sclerosis. Material for sequencing was CD4+ T cells from PBMCs. The CDR3 region has the DNA TGTGCCAGCCGGGGAACCACCACGGAGAACACTGAAGCTTTCTTT. Encoded protein: CASRGTTTENTEAFF.